These 13 T cell receptor beta chains share one sample of origin, sequenced in a study of beta chain features in type 1 diabetes. Investigators reverse transcribed all isolated RNA, so they sequenced expressed TCRB transcripts. Profiling relied on immunoSEQ multiplex PCR, and the TCRdb table lists in-frame clones only, not all of them. This table has more than 120,000 clones, more than 9% appearing once. Sequences were obtained from naive CD4+ T cells from blood. These receptor sequences come from a man between 18 and 35 years old in good health.

In DNA, the CDR3 is TGTGCCAGCAGCCAAGAAAACAGGGGGGAGTGGGAGACCCAGTACTTC. Translating gives CASSQENRGEWETQYF. V gene TRBV4-2 combines with J gene TRBJ2-5; 8 bases align to TRBD1. The length of the CDR3 is 16 residues. J was trimmed by 5 bases and V by 0 bases; bases with no gene match: 8. Germline-derived CDR1 and CDR2 are LGHNA and YNFKEQ.

The chain carries TRBV10-1 and TRBJ2-5; TRBD1 matches 7 bases. The CDR3 length is 14 residues. The germline gives CDR1 WNHNN, CDR2 SYGVQD (reference sequence). With 0 bases clipped from V and 7 bases from J, the junction kept 5 bases outside the gene matches. The CDR3 coding sequence is TGCGCCAGCAGTGAGTCTTTCGGGACAGCGACCCAGTACTTC. This translates into CASSESFGTATQYF.

This clone was counted only a few times. V gene TRBV5-1 combines with J gene TRBJ1-5, with D possibly TRBD1 on 5 matching bases. The CDR3 spans 13 residues. Trimming shortened V by 4 bases and J by 5 bases, and 10 bases separated the two germline ends. Germline lookup yields CDR1 SGHRS and CDR2 YFSETQ. This chain's CDR3 is CASSRETDQPQHF. In DNA form, the CDR3 reads TGCGCCAGCAGCCGGGAGACAGATCAGCCCCAGCATTTT.

In this sample, this clone turned up many times. The chain carries TRBV29-1 and TRBJ1-2; 7 nucleotides agree with TRBD1. The CDR3 is 11 residues long. The trim removed 6 bases at V and 3 bases at J, leaving 1 base unmatched. Germline lookup yields CDR1 SQVTM and CDR2 ANQGSEA. The CDR3 is CSVTGDYGYTF. The CDR3 bases are TGCAGCGTAACAGGGGACTATGGCTACACCTTC.

The chain employs TRBV6-1 and TRBJ1-4; D not resolved. V lost 3 bases and J 0 bases, leaving 14 bases between the germline ends. This CDR3 has 17 residues. CDR1 and CDR2 from the germline V gene are MNHNS and SASEGT. CDR3 loop: CASSDTGSHATNEKLFF. In DNA, the CDR3 is TGTGCCAGCAGTGATACCGGGAGTCACGCAACTAATGAAAAACTGTTTTTT.

The chain couples TRBV5-4 to TRBJ1-1, with 7 bases lining up with TRBD1. CDR3 length: 16 residues. After removal of 0 bases from V and 0 bases from J, the junction contained 5 bases not matched to a gene. Germline V CDR1 and CDR2: SGHNT, YYREEE (reference sequence). Here the CDR3 reads CASSLGLGQLNTEAFF. Here the CDR3 DNA reads TGTGCCAGCAGCTTGGGTTTGGGACAGCTGAACACTGAAGCTTTCTTT. Filled out from reference TRBV5-4 and TRBJ1-1, the complete variable domain reads ETGVTQSPTHLIKTRGQQVTLRCSSQSGHNTVSWYQQALGQGPQFIFQYYREEENGRGNFPPRFSGLQFPNYSSELNVNALELDDSALYLCASSLGLGQLNTEAFFGQGTRLTVV.

This chain uses TRBV7-2 with TRBJ2-3, with 7 nucleotides matching TRBD2. CDR1 is SGHTA and CDR2 is FQGNSA in the germline V gene. The V segment lost 7 bases and the J segment 0 bases; nucleotides outside the gene matches: 4. The CDR3 is 14 residues long. CDR3 loop: CASTPGGSTDTQYF. In DNA form, the CDR3 reads TGTGCCAGCACCCCGGGGGGTAGCACAGATACGCAGTATTTT.

The chain links TRBV6-1 to TRBJ1-5, with TRBD1 as a possible D gene (6 bases). V was pared by 1 base and J by 7 bases, with 14 bases between. Per germline, CDR1 MNHNS and CDR2 SASEGT. CDR3 length equals 15 residues. The CDR3 coding sequence is TGTGCCAGCAGTGAAGTTAGGAGTGGGGGCCAGCCCCAGCATTTT. It encodes CASSEVRSGGQPQHF.

V gene TRBV19 combines with J gene TRBJ1-5; 9 positions match TRBD1. Germline CDR1 and CDR2: LNHDA and SQIVND (reference sequence). V gave up 8 bases and J gave up 4 bases; unmatched junction bases: 3. The CDR3 consists of 13 residues. Here the CDR3 reads CASGTGINQPQHF. CDR3 DNA sequence: TGTGCCAGTGGGACAGGGATTAATCAGCCCCAGCATTTT.

The chain combines TRBV7-2 with TRBJ2-7; 9 positions match TRBD1. CDR3 length: 16 residues. Trimming at V came to 2 bases and at J to 3 bases, leaving 8 bases not matched to a gene. Germline CDR1 reads SGHTA; CDR2 reads FQGNSA. The CDR3 loop reads CASSLQSGTGFYEQYF. CDR3 in DNA: TGTGCCAGCAGCTTACAGTCCGGGACAGGGTTCTACGAGCAGTACTTC.

This chain uses TRBV7-9 with TRBJ2-7; the match to TRBD2 covers 12 bases. The CDR3 extends over 17 amino acids. Germline loops: CDR1 SEHNR, CDR2 FQNEAQ (reference sequence). Trimming at V came to 4 bases and at J to 0 bases, leaving 7 bases not matched to a gene. The CDR3 nucleotides are TGTGCCAGCAGCTCGACTAGCGGGGGACCCAGCTCCTACGAGCAGTACTTC. Translating gives CASSSTSGGPSSYEQYF. The variable domain in full, completed from reference TRBV7-9 and TRBJ2-7, reads DTGVSQNPRHKITKRGQNVTFRCDPISEHNRLYWYRQTLGQGPEFLTYFQNEAQLEKSRLLSDRFSAERPKGSFSTLEIQRTEQGDSAMYLCASSSTSGGPSSYEQYFGPGTRLTVT.

The V gene is TRBV7-2, the J gene TRBJ2-1, with D perhaps matching TRBD2 (5 bases). The length of the CDR3 is 16 residues. Deletions cut 5 bases from V and 4 bases from J, with 18 bases between. Germline CDR1 SGHTA, CDR2 FQGNSA. The CDR3 is CASSRPPLGLYNEQFF. The DNA of the CDR3 is TGTGCCAGCAGCCGCCCACCCCTCGGACTGTACAATGAGCAGTTCTTC.

This clone was seen more than once but under ten times. The chain combines TRBV5-4 with TRBJ2-3; 12 nucleotides align to TRBD1. Germline assignment: CDR1 SGHNT and CDR2 YYREEE (reference sequence). This CDR3 is 15 amino acids long. V lost 6 bases, J lost 6 bases, and 8 bases stayed unmatched. This CDR3 is CASTTGTGGWDTQYF. The CDR3 DNA is TGTGCCAGCACTACCGGGACAGGGGGCTGGGATACGCAGTATTTT. Supplemented by reference TRBV5-4 and TRBJ2-3, the full variable domain reads ETGVTQSPTHLIKTRGQQVTLRCSSQSGHNTVSWYQQALGQGPQFIFQYYREEENGRGNFPPRFSGLQFPNYSSELNVNALELDDSALYLCASTTGTGGWDTQYFGPGTRLTVL.